The 8 T cell receptor beta chains in this list originate from one sample, sequenced in a study of T cells after yellow fever vaccination. TCRdb re-called the 5' RACE reads through MiXCR, storing one row per CDR3 protein. The data hold fewer than 450,000 distinct CDR3 sequences, with around 10% observed a single time. The specimen was PBMCs, collected on the day of the first yellow fever vaccination. These receptor sequences come from a man between 18 and 35 years old who received the YFV17D yellow fever vaccine.

This clonotype was picked up many times. The rearrangement uses TRBV5-1 and TRBJ2-3, with 9 bases aligning to TRBD2. With V trimmed by 4 bases and J by 5 bases, 11 bases remained unmatched. Germline V gives CDR1 SGHRS, CDR2 YFSETQ. This CDR3 has 16 amino acids. The CDR3 nucleotides are TGCGCCAGCAGCCCCCGACCTAGCGGGGCGGGAGATACGCAGTATTTT. Translating gives CASSPRPSGAGDTQYF.

At least ten counts were recorded for this clonotype. Here the CDR3 DNA reads TGTGCCACCAGTGATCCGTGGGGGAGTGAGCAGTTCTTC. It yields the protein CATSDPWGSEQFF. The chain joins TRBV24-1 to TRBJ2-1, with D possibly being TRBD1 or TRBD2 (5 bases each). The V gene's germline CDR1 is KGHDR and CDR2 SFDVKD. V was clipped by 3 bases and J by 9 bases, with 11 bases between them. The CDR3 consists of 13 residues.

The chain is built from TRBV7-3 and TRBJ2-5; tentative D call: TRBD2 (5 bases). Trimming pared 4 bases from V and 7 bases from J, leaving 10 bases between. Germline-derived CDR1 and CDR2 are SGHTA and FQGTGA. This CDR3 is 12 amino acids long. The CDR3 spells CASSSGSGTQYF. DNA for the CDR3: TGTGCCAGCAGCTCCGGAAGCGGGACCCAGTACTTC.

This sequence joins TRBV5-6 and TRBJ1-5; D perhaps matches TRBD1 (6 bases). There are 14 residues in the CDR3. Germline V gives CDR1 SGHDT, CDR2 YYEEEE. V was pared by 2 bases and J by 6 bases, with 12 bases between. CDR3 sequence (DNA): TGTGCCAGCAGCTTAACAGGGTCACCTCAGCCCCAGCATTTT. The encoded protein is CASSLTGSPQPQHF.

This clonotype was counted a few times. This chain joins TRBV20-1 and TRBJ2-1; perhaps TRBD1 as D (5 bases). The length of the CDR3 is 13 residues. Trimming pared 3 bases from V and 4 bases from J, leaving 10 bases between. Germline V gene lookup returns CDR1 DFQATT and CDR2 SNEGSKA (reference sequence). The CDR3 region is CSARGPGYNEQFF. In DNA form, the CDR3 reads TGCAGTGCTAGGGGGCCGGGTTACAATGAGCAGTTCTTC.

In this sample, this clonotype turned up a few times. The chain couples TRBV5-1 to TRBJ2-3; 11 nucleotides agree with TRBD1. Germline CDR1 is SGHRS and CDR2 is YFSETQ. This CDR3 spans 13 amino acids. The J segment lost 5 bases and the V segment lost 7 bases, leaving 3 bases of the junction unmatched. CDR3 sequence: CASLGTGGDTQYF. The CDR3 DNA reads TGCGCCAGCTTGGGGACAGGGGGAGATACGCAGTATTTT. The whole variable domain, remainder taken from reference TRBV5-1 and TRBJ2-3, is KAGVTQTPRYLIKTRGQQVTLSCSPISGHRSVSWYQQTPGQGLQFLFEYFSETQRNKGNFPGRFSGRQFSNSRSEMNVSTLELGDSALYLCASLGTGGDTQYFGPGTRLTVL.

This clonotype was recorded many times. V gene TRBV7-2 combines with J gene TRBJ1-6, with 11 bases matching TRBD1. The CDR3 has 15 amino acids. CDR1 SGHTA and CDR2 FQGNSA come from the germline V gene. Losses at the gene ends were 1 base for V and 13 bases for J; bases not matched to a gene: 6. CDR3 protein: CASSLVGTGGIPLHF. The CDR3 nucleotides are TGTGCCAGCAGCTTAGTGGGGACAGGGGGAATCCCCCTCCACTTT.

The chain combines TRBV7-2 with TRBJ2-5, with D hard to call. Germline lookup yields CDR1 SGHTA and CDR2 FQGNSA. The CDR3 is 13 residues long. With 4 bases removed from V and 4 bases from J, the gap between germline ends came to 10 bases. Here the CDR3 reads CASSSTNTETQYF. DNA for the CDR3: TGTGCCAGCAGCTCCACTAACACAGAGACCCAGTACTTC.